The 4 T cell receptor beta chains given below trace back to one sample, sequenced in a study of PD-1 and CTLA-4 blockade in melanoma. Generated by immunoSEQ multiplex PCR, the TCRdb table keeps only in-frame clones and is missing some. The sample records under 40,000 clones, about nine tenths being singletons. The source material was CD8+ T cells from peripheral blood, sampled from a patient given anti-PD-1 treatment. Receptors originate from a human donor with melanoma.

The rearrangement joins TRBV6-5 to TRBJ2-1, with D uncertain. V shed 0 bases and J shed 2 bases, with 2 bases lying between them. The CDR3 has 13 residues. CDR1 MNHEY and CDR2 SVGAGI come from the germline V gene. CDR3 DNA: TGTGCCAGCAGTTACTCCACCTACAATGAGCAGTTCTTC. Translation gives CASSYSTYNEQFF.

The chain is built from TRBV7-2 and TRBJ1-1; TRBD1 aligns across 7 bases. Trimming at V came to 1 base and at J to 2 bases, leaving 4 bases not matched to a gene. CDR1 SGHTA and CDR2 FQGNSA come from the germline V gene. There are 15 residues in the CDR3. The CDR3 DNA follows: TGTGCCAGCAGCTTAGATCCAGGGGGTAACACTGAAGCTTTCTTT. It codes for CASSLDPGGNTEAFF.

CDR3 DNA: TGTGCCAGCAGTTCCGGGACAGGGGGCTGGTATGGCTACACCTTC. Amino acid sequence: CASSSGTGGWYGYTF. The gene calls are TRBV6-5 and TRBJ1-2, with 12 bases fitting TRBD1. Per the germline V gene, CDR1 is MNHEY and CDR2 is SVGAGI. This CDR3 region has 15 residues. Unmatched junction bases numbered 5, after V lost 4 bases and J lost 5 bases.

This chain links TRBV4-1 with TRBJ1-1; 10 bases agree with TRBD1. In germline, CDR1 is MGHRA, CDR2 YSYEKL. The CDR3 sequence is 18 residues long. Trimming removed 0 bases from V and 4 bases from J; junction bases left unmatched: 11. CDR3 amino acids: CASSQDLYETGGFTEAFF. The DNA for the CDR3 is TGCGCCAGCAGCCAAGATCTGTACGAGACAGGGGGCTTCACTGAAGCTTTCTTT.